This TCR beta chain is from a study of T cells in tuberculosis. Concerning this clone: Its specificity is unknown.

Each donor contributed 90,000 to 100,000 T cells on average, unsorted. Clones were sequenced by immunoSEQ multiplex PCR, and TCRdb holds only the in-frame ones, with some missing. The data contain about 34,000 clones, 95% to 97% of them singletons. Study outcomes and limitations: The TCR-beta difference was not significant; alpha differences partly reflected length. Active tuberculosis alpha repertoires lay closer to GMM-specific TCRs than controls'.

Germline V CDR1 and CDR2: MDHEN, SYDVKM. CDR3 length: 15 amino acids. Germline trimming cut 6 bases from V and 2 bases from J; bases unmatched to any gene: 7. Sequenced: PBMCs. The receptor was isolated from a donor aged 10-29 years with latent tuberculosis or without tuberculosis infection. The rearrangement joins TRBV28 to TRBJ2-7; TRBD1 matches 10 bases. DNA for the CDR3: TGTGCCAGCAGAGTCCGGGACAGGGGTACCTACGAGCAGTACTTC. Translating gives CASRVRDRGTYEQYF. The whole variable domain, filled in from reference TRBV28 and TRBJ2-7, reads DVKVTQSSRYLVKRTGEKVFLECVQDMDHENMFWYRQDPGLGLRLIYFSYDVKMKEKGDIPEGYSVSREKKERFSLILESASTNQTSMYLCASRVRDRGTYEQYFGPGTRLTVT.